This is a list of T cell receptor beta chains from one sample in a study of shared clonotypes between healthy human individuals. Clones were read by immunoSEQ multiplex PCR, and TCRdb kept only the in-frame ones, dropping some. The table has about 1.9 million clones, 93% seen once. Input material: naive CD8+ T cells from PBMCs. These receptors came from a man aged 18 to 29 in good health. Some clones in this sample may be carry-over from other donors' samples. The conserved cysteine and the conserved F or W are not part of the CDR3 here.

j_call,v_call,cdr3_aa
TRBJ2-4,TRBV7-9,ASSPRQGENIQY
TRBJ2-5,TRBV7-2,ASSLGGAFGIAETQY
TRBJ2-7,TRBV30,AWRGPGQGDYEQY
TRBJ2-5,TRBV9,ASSGAHGRLETQY
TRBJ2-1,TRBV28,ASSLPRGGRVNEQF
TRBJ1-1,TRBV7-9,AGVMGDHLTEAF
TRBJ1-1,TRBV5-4,ASSLTNEAF
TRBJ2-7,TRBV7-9,ASSSPGTVLYEQY
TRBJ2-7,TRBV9,ASSADREIEQY
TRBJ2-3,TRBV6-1,ASSAYRGLSTDTQY
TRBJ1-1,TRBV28,ASSFTGEGTEAF
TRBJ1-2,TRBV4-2,ASSQEYSPNYGYT
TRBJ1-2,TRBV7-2,ASSLSSKGNYGYT
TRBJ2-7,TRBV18,ASSPGGHSYEQY
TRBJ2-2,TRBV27,ASRDRGSATGELF
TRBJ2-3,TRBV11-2,ASSLDLTGPSTDTQY
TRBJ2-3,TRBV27,ASSSTQRGVTSTDTQY
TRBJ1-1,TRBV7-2,ASSLPPNTEAF
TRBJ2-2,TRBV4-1,ASSQDPGGPRTGELF
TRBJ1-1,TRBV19,ASSMGLNTEAF
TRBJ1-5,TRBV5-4,ASSVDRGAGQPQH
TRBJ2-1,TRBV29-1,SVEGTRYNEQF
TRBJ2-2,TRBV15,ATSRFTGELF